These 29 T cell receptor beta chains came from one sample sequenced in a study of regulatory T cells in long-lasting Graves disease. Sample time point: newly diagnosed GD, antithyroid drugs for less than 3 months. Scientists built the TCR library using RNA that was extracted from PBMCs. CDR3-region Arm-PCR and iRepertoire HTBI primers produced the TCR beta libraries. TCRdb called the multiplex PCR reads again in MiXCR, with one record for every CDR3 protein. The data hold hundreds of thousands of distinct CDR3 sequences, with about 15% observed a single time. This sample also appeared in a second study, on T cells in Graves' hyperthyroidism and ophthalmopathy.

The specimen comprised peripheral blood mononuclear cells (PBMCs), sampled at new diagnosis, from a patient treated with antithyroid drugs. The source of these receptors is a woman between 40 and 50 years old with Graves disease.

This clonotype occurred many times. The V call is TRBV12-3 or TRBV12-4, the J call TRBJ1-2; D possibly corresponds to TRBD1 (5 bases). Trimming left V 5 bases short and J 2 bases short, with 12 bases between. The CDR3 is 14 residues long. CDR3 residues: CASSPTGRNYGYTF. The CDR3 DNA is TGTGCCAGCAGTCCCACGGGGCGGAACTATGGCTACACCTTC.

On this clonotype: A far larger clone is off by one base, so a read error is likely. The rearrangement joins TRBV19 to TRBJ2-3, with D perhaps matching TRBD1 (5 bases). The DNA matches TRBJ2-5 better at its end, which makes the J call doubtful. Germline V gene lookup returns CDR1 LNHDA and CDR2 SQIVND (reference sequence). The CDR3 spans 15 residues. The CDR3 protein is CASKPSRGFEGTQYF. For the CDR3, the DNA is TGTGCCAGTAAGCCCTCTAGGGGTTTTGAAGGGACCCAGTACTTC.

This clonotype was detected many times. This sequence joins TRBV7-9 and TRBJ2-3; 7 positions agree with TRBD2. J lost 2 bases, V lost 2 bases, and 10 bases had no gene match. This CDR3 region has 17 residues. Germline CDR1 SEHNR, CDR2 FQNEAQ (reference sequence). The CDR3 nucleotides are TGTGCCAGCAGCTTAAGGAAGACCGGGACTATCACAGATACGCAGTATTTT. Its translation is CASSLRKTGTITDTQYF.

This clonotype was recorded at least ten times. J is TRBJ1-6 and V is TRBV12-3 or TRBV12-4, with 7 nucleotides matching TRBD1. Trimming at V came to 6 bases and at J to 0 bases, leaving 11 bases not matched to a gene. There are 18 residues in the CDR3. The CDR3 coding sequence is TGTGCCAGCAGCCAAGAAACAGGGGATAGCTCCTATAATTCACCCCTCCACTTT. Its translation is CASSQETGDSSYNSPLHF.

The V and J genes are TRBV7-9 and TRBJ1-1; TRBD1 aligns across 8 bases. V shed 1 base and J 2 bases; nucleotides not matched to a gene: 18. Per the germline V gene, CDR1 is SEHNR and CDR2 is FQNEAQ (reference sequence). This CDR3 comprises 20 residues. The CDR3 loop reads CASSLGPLHTGGSRNTEAFF. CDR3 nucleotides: TGTGCCAGCAGCTTAGGCCCACTACATACAGGGGGATCCCGCAACACTGAAGCTTTCTTT.

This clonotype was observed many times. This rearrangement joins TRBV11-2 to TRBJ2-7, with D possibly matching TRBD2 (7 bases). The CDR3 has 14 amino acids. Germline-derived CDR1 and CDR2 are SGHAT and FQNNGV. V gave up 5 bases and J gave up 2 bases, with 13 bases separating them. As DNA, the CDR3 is TGTGCCAGCAGCACCGGGGGGCTCACCTACGAGCAGTACTTC. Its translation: CASSTGGLTYEQYF.

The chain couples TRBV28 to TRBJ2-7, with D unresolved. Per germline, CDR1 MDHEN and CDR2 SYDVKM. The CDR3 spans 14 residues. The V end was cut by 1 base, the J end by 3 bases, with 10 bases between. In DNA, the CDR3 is TGTGCCAGCAGTTTATACCCCGGCAGCTACGAGCAGTACTTC. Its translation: CASSLYPGSYEQYF. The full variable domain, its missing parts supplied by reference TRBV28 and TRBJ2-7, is DVKVTQSSRYLVKRTGEKVFLECVQDMDHENMFWYRQDPGLGLRLIYFSYDVKMKEKGDIPEGYSVSREKKERFSLILESASTNQTSMYLCASSLYPGSYEQYFGPGTRLTVT.

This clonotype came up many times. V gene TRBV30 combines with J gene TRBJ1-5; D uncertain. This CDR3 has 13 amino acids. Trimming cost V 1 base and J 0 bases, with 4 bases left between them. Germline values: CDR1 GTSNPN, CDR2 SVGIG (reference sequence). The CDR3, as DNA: TGTGCCTGGAGTGGTAATAGCAATCAGCCCCAGCATTTT. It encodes CAWSGNSNQPQHF. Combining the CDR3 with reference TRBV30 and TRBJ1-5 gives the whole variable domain SQTIHQWPATLVQPVGSPLSLECTVEGTSNPNLYWYRQAAGRGLQLLFYSVGIGQISSEVPQNLSASRPQDRQFILSSKKLLLSDSGFYLCAWSGNSNQPQHFGDGTRLSIL.

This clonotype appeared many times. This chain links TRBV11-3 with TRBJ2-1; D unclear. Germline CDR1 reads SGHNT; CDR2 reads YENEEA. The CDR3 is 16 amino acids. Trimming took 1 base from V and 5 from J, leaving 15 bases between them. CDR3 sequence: CASSLGSDGADNEQFF. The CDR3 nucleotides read TGTGCCAGCAGCTTAGGGTCGGACGGTGCTGACAATGAGCAGTTCTTC.

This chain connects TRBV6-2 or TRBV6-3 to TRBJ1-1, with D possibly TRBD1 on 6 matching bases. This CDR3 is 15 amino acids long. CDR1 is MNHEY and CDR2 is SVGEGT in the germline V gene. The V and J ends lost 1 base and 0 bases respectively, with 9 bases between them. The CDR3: CASSYWGPLNTEAFF. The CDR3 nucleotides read TGTGCCAGCAGTTACTGGGGGCCCTTGAACACTGAAGCTTTCTTT.

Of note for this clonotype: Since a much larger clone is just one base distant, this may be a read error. The CDR3 sequence is CASRLQSNQPRHF. DNA of the CDR3: TGTGCCAGCCGCCTCCAGAGCAATCAGCCCCGGCATTTT. This chain uses TRBV2 with TRBJ1-5; no definite D call. Germline CDR1 and CDR2: SNHLY and FYNNEI. There are 13 residues in the CDR3.

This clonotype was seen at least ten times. The CDR3 bases are TGTGCCAGCAGTTCTCTAGCCAAAAACATTCAGTACTTC. Its protein product is CASSSLAKNIQYF. The rearrangement joins TRBV27 to TRBJ2-4; D is undetermined. The germline V gene encodes CDR1 MNHEY and CDR2 SMNVEV (reference sequence). V was trimmed by 4 bases and J by 0 bases, leaving 4 bases between them. The CDR3 is 13 residues long.

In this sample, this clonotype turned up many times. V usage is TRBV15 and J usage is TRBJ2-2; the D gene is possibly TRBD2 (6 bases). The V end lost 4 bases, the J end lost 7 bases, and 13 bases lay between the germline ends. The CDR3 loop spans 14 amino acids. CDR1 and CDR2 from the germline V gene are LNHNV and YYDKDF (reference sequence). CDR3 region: CATSKIRGGGELFF. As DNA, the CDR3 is TGTGCCACCAGCAAGATAAGGGGAGGCGGGGAGCTGTTTTTT.

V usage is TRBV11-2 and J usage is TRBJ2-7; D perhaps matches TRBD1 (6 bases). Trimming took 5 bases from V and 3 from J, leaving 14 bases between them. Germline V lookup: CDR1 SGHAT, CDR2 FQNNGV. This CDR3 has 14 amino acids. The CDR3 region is CASSPTGIRYEQYF. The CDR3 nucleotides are TGTGCCAGCAGCCCGACAGGTATTCGCTACGAGCAGTACTTC.

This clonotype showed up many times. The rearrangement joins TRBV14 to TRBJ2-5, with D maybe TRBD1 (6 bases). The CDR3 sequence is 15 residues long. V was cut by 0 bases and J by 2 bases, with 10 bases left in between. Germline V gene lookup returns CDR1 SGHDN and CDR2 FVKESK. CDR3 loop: CASSQDNRVQETQYF. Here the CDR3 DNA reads TGTGCCAGCAGCCAAGATAACAGGGTTCAAGAGACCCAGTACTTC.

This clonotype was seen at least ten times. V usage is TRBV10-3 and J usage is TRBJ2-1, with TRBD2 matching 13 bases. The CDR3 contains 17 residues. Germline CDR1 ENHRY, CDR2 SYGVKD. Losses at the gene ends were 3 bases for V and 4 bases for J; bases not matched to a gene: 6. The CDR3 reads CAISDLGTSGEYNEQFF. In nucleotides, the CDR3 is TGTGCCATCAGTGATCTTGGGACTAGCGGGGAGTACAATGAGCAGTTCTTC.

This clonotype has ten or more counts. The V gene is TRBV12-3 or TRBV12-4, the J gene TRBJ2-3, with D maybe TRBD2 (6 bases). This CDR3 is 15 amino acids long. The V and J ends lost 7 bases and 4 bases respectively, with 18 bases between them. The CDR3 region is CASMLGGNGADTQYF. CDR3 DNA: TGTGCCAGCATGCTAGGCGGGAACGGGGCAGATACGCAGTATTTT.

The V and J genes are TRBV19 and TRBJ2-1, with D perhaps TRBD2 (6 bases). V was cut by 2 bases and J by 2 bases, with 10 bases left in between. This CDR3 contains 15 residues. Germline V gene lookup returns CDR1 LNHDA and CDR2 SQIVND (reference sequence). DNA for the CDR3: TGTGCCAGTAGTATAAGAACTAGCCCCTACAATGAGCAGTTCTTC. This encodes CASSIRTSPYNEQFF.

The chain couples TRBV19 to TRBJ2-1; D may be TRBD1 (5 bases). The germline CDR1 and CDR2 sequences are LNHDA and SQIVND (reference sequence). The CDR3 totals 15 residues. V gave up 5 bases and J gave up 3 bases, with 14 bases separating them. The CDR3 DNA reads TGTGCCAGTAGTCTAAGGGGCGGCGTCTACAATGAGCAGTTCTTC. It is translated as CASSLRGGVYNEQFF.

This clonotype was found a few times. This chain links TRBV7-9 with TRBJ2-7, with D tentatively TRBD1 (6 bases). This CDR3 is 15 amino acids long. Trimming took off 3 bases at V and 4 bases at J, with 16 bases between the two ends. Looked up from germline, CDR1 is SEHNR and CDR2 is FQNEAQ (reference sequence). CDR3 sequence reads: CASSLAQGLVYEQYF. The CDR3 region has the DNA TGTGCCAGCAGCTTGGCTCAGGGGTTGGTTTACGAGCAGTACTTC.

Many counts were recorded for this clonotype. The CDR3 here is CASSFQVQAYEQYF. The DNA of the CDR3 is TGTGCCAGCAGCTTTCAAGTCCAGGCCTACGAGCAGTACTTC. The V call is TRBV11-2, the J call TRBJ2-7; no firm D call. Looked up from germline, CDR1 is SGHAT and CDR2 is FQNNGV. This CDR3 has 14 residues. V was trimmed by 3 bases and J by 2 bases, leaving 11 bases between them. The full variable domain, completed using reference TRBV11-2 and TRBJ2-7, is EAGVAQSPRYKIIEKRQSVAFWCNPISGHATLYWYQQILGQGPKLLIQFQNNGVVDDSQLPKDRFSAERLKGVDSTLKIQPAKLEDSAVYLCASSFQVQAYEQYFGPGTRLTVT.

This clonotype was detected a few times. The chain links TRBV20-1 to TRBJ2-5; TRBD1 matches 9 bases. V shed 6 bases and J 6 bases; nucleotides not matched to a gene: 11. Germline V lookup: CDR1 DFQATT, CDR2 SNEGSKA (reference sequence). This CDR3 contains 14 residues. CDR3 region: CSADSGTGLKTQYF. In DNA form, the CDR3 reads TGCAGTGCAGACTCTGGGACAGGGCTGAAGACCCAGTACTTC.

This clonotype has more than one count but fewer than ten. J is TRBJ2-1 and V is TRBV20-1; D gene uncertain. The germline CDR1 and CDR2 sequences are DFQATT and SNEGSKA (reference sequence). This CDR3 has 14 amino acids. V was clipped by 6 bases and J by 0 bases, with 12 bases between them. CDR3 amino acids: CSAPDWSSYNEQFF. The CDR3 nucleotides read TGCAGTGCCCCAGACTGGAGCTCCTACAATGAGCAGTTCTTC.

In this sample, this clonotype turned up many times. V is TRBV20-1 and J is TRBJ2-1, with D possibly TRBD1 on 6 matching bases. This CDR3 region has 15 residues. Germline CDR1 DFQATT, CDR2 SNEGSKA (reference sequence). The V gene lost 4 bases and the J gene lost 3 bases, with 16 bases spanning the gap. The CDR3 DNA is TGCAGTGCTAAGGACAGAACCCTTCTCTACAATGAGCAGTTCTTC. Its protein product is CSAKDRTLLYNEQFF.

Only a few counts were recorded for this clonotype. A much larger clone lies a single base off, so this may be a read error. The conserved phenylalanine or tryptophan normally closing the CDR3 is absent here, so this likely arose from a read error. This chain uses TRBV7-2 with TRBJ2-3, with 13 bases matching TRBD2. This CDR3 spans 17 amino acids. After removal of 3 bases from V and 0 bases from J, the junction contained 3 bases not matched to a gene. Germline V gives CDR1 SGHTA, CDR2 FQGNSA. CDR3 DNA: TGTGCCAGCAGCTTCGGACTAGCGGGAGCAAGCACAGATACGCAGTATCTT. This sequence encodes CASSFGLAGASTDTQYL.

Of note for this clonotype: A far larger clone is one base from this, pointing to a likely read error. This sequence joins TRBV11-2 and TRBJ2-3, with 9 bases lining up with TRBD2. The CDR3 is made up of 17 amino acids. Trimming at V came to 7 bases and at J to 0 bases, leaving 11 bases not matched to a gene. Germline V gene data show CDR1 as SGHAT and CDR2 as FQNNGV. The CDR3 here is CASNWRGSGGSTDTQYF. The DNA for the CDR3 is TGTGCCAGCAACTGGCGGGGTAGCGGGGGAAGCACAGATACGCAGTATTTT. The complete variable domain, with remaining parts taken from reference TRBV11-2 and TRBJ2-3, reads EAGVAQSPRYKIIEKRQSVAFWCNPISGHATLYWYQQILGQGPKLLIQFQNNGVVDDSQLPKDRFSAERLKGVDSTLKIQPAKLEDSAVYLCASNWRGSGGSTDTQYFGPGTRLTVL.

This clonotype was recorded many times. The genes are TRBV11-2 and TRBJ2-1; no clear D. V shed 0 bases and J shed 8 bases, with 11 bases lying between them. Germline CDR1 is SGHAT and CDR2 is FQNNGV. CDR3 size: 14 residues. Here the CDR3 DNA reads TGTGCCAGCAGCTTAGATTCAGCGACGGATGAGCAGTTCTTC. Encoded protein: CASSLDSATDEQFF.

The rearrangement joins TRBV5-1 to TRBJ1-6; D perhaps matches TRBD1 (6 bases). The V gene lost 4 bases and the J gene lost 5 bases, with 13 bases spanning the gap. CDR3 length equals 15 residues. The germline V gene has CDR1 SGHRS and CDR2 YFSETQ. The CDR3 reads CASSGGAGHNSPLHF. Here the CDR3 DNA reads TGCGCCAGCAGCGGGGGGGCAGGACATAATTCACCCCTCCACTTT.

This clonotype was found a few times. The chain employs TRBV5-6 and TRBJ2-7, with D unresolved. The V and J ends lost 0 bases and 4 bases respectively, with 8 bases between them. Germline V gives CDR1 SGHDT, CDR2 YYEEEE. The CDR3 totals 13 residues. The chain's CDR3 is CASSLAVRYEQYF. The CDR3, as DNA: TGTGCCAGCAGCTTGGCCGTTAGGTACGAGCAGTACTTC.